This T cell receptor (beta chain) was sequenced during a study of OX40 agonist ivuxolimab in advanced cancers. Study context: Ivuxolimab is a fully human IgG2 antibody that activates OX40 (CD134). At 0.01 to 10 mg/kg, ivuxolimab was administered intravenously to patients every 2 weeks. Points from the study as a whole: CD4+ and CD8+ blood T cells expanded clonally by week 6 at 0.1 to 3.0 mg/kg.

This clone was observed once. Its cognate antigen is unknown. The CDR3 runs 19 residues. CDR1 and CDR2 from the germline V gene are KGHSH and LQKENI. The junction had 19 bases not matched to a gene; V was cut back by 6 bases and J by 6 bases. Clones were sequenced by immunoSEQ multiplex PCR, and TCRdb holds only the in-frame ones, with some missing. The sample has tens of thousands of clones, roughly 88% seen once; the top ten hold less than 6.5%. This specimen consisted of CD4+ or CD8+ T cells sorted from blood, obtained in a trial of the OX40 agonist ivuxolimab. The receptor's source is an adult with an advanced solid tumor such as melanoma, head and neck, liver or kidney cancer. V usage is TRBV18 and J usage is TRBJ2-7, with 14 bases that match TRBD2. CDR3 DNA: TGTGCCAGCTCCCCCACAGGGGGACTAGCGGGAGCCGTTATATTCGAGCAGTACTTC. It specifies CASSPTGGLAGAVIFEQYF.